Listed here is a single TCR beta chain. This clonotype showed up just a few times. The antigen this receptor binds is unknown. Nothing much larger sits one base from this clone, and base qualities are not available. This entry belongs to a study of early T cells in non-severe SARS-CoV-2 infection (dated by TCRdb to 2020 to 2023). Looking at the study overall: Because TCR sequencing was done on bulk RNA from unsorted whole blood, the alpha and beta chains could not be paired. Broader findings and caveats from the paper: Matching against VDJdb was skewed toward anti-spike CD8 responses, likely underestimated virus-specific expansions, and missed private and CD4 specificities.

From a lookup of the germline V gene, CDR1 and CDR2 are SGHRS and YFSETQ. The CDR3 covers 16 residues, taking in both the cysteine and the phenylalanine. Only CDR3 DNA is held: 48 bases, read in frame from base 1. V is cut by 0 bases and J by 1 base, and the space between the germline ends is 13 bases. Set within a cohort of healthcare workers in London, UK, this nested case-control study involved weekly PCR testing of nasopharyngeal swabs along with blood sampling. Healthcare workers were recruited during the week of the UK lockdown, between 23 and 31 March 2020, and followed weekly for up to roughly 16 weeks. Libraries came from 5' RACE. Sequencing was performed on a NextSeq 500. In the TCR library protocol, unique molecular identifiers were attached to individual cDNA molecules to correct for PCR bias and sequencing error. Both TCR alpha and beta chains were sequenced, and tight co-correlation was observed between alpha and beta sequence abundances in each sample. On the authors' methods: V gene, J gene and CDR3 annotation of TCR sequences was performed with Decombinator V4. Expanded TCRs were defined as changing significantly between any two time points under a Poisson model with p below 0.0001. TCR abundances were normalised to the total number of TCRs sequenced in each sample and reported as counts per million. TRAV1-2 paired with TRAJ12, TRAJ20 or TRAJ33 defined MAIT TCRs, while TRAV10 paired with TRAJ18 defined iNKT TCRs. VDJdb, accessed on 1 November 2021, was searched for TCRs annotated for CMV, EBV and SARS-CoV-2, and TCRs annotated for more than one antigen were excluded. Using fastp at Q25 and MiXCR, TCRdb reprocessed the public reads and kept productive beta chains. All rows with the same CDR3 protein become a single entry with the most common DNA and genes. TCRdb's processing, not the study's, gives the V and J calls here. The sample table shows approximately 58,000 distinct CDR3 sequences, and approximately 12% are seen once. Of the sample, over 2% is held by the ten largest clones.

Source: whole blood, taken at baseline. The chain links TRBV5-1 with TRBJ2-5; tentative D gene TRBD1, with 6 bases matching. The clonotype originates from an adult who was a healthcare worker with PCR-confirmed SARS-CoV-2 infection or an uninfected control (not recorded which). The DNA sequence is given as TGCGCCAGCAGCTTGGTCTCGGACAGCCCCCAAGAGACCCAGTACTTC. Translated, it gives CASSLVSDSPQETQYF. The entire variable domain, with the stretches around the CDR3 drawn from the reference TRBV5-1 and TRBJ2-5 proteins, is KAGVTQTPRYLIKTRGQQVTLSCSPISGHRSVSWYQQTPGQGLQFLFEYFSETQRNKGNFPGRFSGRQFSNSRSEMNVSTLELGDSALYLCASSLVSDSPQETQYFGPGTRLLVL.